This TCR beta chain was sequenced for a study of spatial heterogeneity in lung cancer. Study-level points and caveats: Mutation counts in tumors were tracked by counts of expanded intratumoral alpha and beta TCRs.

Time point: sample taken at primary tumor resection. TCRdb processed the 5' RACE reads anew with MiXCR; each CDR3 protein has one entry. The table records around 5,800 distinct CDR3 sequences, roughly 8% of them present only once. V was cut by 6 bases and J by 6 bases, with 8 bases left in between. CDR1 and CDR2 (germline): MNHEY, SVGEGT. The CDR3 covers 12 residues. This clonotype was detected ten times or more. No antigen is known for it. The clonotype comes from a female donor with early-stage non-small cell lung cancer. V usage is TRBV6-2 or TRBV6-3 and J usage is TRBJ2-2, with TRBD1 as a possible D gene (5 bases). The sequences come from lung tumor tissue, collected at surgery. In DNA form, the CDR3 reads TGTGCCAGCAGAAGGGGTGCCGGGGAGCTGTTTTTT. Amino acids: CASRRGAGELFF.